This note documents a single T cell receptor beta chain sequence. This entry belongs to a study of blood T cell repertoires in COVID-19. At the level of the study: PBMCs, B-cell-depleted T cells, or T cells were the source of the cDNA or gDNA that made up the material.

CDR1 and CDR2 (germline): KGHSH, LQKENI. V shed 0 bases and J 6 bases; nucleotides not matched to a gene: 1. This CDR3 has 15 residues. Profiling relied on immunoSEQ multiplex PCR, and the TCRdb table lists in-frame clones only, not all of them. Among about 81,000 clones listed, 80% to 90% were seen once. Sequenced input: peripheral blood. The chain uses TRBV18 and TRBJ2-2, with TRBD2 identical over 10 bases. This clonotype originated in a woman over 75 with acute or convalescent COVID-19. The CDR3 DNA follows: TGTGCCAGCTCACCACCGGGACTAGCGTCCGGGGAGCTGTTTTTT. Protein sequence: CASSPPGLASGELFF.